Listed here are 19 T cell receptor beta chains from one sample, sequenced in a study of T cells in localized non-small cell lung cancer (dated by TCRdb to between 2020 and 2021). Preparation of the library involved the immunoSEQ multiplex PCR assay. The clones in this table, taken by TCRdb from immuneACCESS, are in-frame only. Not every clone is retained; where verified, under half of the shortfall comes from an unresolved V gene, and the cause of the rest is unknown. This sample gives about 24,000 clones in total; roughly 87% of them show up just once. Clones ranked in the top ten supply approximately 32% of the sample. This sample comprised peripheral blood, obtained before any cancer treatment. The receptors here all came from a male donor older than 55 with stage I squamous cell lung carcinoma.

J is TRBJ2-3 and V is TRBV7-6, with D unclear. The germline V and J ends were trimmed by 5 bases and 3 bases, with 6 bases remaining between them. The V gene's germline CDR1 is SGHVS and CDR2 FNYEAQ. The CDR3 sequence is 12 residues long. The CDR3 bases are TGTGCCAGCAGCCCTTATACAGATACGCAGTATTTT. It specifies CASSPYTDTQYF.

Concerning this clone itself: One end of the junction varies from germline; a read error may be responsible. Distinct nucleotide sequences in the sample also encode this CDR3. The chain's CDR3 is CASSQGHRGRGTTNEKLFF. The CDR3 DNA reads TGCGCTAGCAGCCAAGGTCACAGGGGGCGGGGTACAACTAATGAAAAACTGTTTTTT. This sequence joins TRBV4-3 and TRBJ1-4; 9 bases are shared with TRBD1. Germline V gives CDR1 LGHNA, CDR2 YSLEER. This CDR3 is built from 19 residues.

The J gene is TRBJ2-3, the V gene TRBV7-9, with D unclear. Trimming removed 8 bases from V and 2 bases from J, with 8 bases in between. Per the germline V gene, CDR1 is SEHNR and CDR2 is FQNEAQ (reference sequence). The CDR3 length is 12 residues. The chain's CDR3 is CASAEDTDTQYF. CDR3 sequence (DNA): TGTGCCAGCGCAGAGGACACAGATACGCAGTATTTT.

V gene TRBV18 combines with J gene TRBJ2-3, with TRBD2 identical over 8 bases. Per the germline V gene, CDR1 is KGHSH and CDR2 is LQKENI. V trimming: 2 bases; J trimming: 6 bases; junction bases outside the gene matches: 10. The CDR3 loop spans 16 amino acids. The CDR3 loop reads CASSPALADGRDTQYF. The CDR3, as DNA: TGTGCCAGCTCACCAGCACTAGCGGACGGCAGGGATACGCAGTATTTT.

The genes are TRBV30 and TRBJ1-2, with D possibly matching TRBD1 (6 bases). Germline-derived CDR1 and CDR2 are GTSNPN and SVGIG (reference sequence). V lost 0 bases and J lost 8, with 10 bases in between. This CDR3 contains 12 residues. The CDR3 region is CAWSVQGNGYTF. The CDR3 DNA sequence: TGTGCCTGGAGTGTACAGGGAAACGGCTACACCTTC.

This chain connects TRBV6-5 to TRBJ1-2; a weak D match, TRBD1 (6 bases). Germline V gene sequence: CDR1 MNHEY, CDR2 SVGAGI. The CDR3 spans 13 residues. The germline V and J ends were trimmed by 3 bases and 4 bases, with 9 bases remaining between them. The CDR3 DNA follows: TGTGCCAGCAGTTATGGGGGCCGCTATGGCTACACCTTC. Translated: CASSYGGRYGYTF.

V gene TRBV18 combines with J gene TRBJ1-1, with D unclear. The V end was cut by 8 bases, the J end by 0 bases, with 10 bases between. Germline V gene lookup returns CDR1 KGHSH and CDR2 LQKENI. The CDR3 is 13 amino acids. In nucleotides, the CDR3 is TGTGCCAGCCTAGGGAGCTTGAACACTGAAGCTTTCTTT. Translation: CASLGSLNTEAFF.

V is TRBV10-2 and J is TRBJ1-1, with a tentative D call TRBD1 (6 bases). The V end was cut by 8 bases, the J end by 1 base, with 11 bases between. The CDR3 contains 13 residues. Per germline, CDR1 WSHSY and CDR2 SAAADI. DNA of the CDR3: TGCGCCAGCGGGGACACCGGGAACACTGAAGCTTTCTTT. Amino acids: CASGDTGNTEAFF.

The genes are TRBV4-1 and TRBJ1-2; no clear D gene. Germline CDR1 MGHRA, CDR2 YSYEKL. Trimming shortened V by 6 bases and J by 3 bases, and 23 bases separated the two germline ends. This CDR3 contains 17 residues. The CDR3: CASSEYLIRNVDYGYTF. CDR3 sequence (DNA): TGCGCCAGCAGTGAGTATCTGATTCGGAACGTCGACTATGGCTACACCTTC.

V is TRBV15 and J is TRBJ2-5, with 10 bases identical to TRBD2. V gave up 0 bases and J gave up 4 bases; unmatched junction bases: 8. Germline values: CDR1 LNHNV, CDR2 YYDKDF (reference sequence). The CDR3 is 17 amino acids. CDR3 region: CATSRDGLAGEGETQYF. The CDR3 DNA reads TGTGCCACCAGCAGAGATGGGCTAGCGGGAGAAGGAGAGACCCAGTACTTC.

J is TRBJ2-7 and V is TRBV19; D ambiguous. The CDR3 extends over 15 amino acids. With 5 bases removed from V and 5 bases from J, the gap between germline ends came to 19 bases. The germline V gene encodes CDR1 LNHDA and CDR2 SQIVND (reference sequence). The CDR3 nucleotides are TGTGCCAGTAGTTCGGGCCAAGTGGGTCGCGACGAGCAGTACTTC. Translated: CASSSGQVGRDEQYF. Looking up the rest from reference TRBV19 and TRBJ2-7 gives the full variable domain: DGGITQSPKYLFRKEGQNVTLSCEQNLNHDAMYWYRQDPGQGLRLIYYSQIVNDFQKGDIAEGYSVSREKKESFPLTVTSAQKNPTAFYLCASSSGQVGRDEQYFGPGTRLTVT.

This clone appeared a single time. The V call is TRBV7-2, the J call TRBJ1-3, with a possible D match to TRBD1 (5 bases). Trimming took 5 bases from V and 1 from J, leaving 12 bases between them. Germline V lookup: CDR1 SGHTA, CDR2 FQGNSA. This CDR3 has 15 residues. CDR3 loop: CASSPGRQSGNTIYF. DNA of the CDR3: TGTGCCAGCAGCCCGGGACGTCAATCTGGAAACACCATATATTTT.

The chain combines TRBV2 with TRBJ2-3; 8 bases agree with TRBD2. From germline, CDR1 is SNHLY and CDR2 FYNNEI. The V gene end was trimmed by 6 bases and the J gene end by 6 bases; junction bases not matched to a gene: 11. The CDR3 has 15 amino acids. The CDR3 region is CASRDLGGAKDTQYF. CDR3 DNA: TGTGCCAGCAGGGACCTCGGGGGGGCGAAGGATACGCAGTATTTT. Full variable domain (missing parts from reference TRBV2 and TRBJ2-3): EPEVTQTPSHQVTQMGQEVILRCVPISNHLYFYWYRQILGQKVEFLVSFYNNEISEKSEIFDDQFSVERPDGSNFTLKIRSTKLEDSAMYFCASRDLGGAKDTQYFGPGTRLTVL.

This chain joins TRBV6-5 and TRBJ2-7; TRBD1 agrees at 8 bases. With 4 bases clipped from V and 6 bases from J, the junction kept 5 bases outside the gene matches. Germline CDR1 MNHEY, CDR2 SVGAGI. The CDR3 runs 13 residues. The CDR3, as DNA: TGTGCCAGCAGTTTCCCACAGGGGGGCGAGCAGTACTTC. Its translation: CASSFPQGGEQYF.

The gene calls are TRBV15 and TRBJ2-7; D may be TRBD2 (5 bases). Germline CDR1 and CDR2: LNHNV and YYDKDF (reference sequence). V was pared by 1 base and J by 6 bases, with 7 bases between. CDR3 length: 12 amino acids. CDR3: CATSRGESEQYF. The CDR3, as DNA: TGTGCCACCAGCAGAGGGGAGTCCGAGCAGTACTTC.

The chain's CDR3 is CASSMEGTSNEQFF. CDR3 DNA: TGTGCCAGCAGCATGGAGGGGACTTCCAATGAGCAGTTCTTC. J is TRBJ2-1 and V is TRBV5-4, with D tentatively TRBD2 (6 bases). The germline V gene encodes CDR1 SGHNT and CDR2 YYREEE (reference sequence). The CDR3 runs 14 residues. V lost 4 bases, J lost 6 bases, and 14 bases lay in between. Full variable domain (missing parts from reference TRBV5-4 and TRBJ2-1): ETGVTQSPTHLIKTRGQQVTLRCSSQSGHNTVSWYQQALGQGPQFIFQYYREEENGRGNFPPRFSGLQFPNYSSELNVNALELDDSALYLCASSMEGTSNEQFFGPGTRLTVL.

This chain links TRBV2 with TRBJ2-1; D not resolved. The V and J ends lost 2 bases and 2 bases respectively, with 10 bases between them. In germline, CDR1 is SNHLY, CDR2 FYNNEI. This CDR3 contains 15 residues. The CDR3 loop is CASSEYRSAYNEQFF. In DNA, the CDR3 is TGTGCCAGCAGTGAATACCGGTCCGCCTACAATGAGCAGTTCTTC.

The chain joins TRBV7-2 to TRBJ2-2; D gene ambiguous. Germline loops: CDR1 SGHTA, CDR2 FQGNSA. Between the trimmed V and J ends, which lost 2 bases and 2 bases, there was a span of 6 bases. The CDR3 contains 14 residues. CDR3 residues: CASSLSQNTGELFF. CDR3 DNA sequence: TGTGCCAGCAGCTTATCCCAAAACACCGGGGAGCTGTTTTTT.

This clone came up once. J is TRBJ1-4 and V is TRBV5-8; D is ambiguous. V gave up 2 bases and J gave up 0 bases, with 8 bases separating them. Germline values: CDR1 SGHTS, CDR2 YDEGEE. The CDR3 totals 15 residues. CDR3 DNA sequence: TGTGCCAGCAGCTTTGAGGGAGCAACTAATGAAAAACTGTTTTTT. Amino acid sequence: CASSFEGATNEKLFF. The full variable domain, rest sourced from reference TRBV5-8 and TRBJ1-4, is EAGVTQSPTHLIKTRGQQATLRCSPISGHTSVYWYQQALGLGLQFLLWYDEGEERNRGNFPPRFSGRQFPNYSSELNVNALELEDSALYLCASSFEGATNEKLFFGSGTQLSVL.